The T cell receptor beta chain under discussion was sequenced for a study of blood T cell repertoires in COVID-19. Across the study: PBMCs, B-cell-depleted T cells, or T cells provided the cDNA or gDNA that made up the material.

How the authors handled the data: For nucleated cells, counts were estimated from reference gene primer amplification. The method was immunoSEQ multiplex PCR; TCRdb's version includes in-frame clones alone and lacks a portion of them. D and trimming were read from the DNA, whereas the V and J calls and clone size are those reported in that table. The sample holds 150,000 to 250,000 clones; 85% to 95% are singletons and the top ten take 0.76%. The germline V and J ends were trimmed by 0 bases and 10 bases, with 5 bases remaining between them. Germline values: CDR1 SGHNT, CDR2 YYREEE (reference sequence). This CDR3 has 12 amino acids. A Seattle source enrolled patients during active infection and followed them longitudinally.

The sequence was obtained from a man in his thirties or forties with COVID-19, enrolled during active disease. This chain connects TRBV5-4 to TRBJ1-6; D ambiguous. Sequenced sample: peripheral blood. CDR3 protein: CASSLGESPLHF. CDR3 coding DNA: TGTGCCAGCAGCTTGGGCGAATCACCCCTCCACTTT.